This T cell receptor (beta chain) emerged from a study of low-dose radiotherapy and immunotherapy resistance in tumors (dated by TCRdb to 2022 to 2024). Study-level background: Cohort 1 received 0.5 Gy per fraction every 2 weeks, with a prescribed total PTV dose of 6.5 Gy. Cohort 2 received 1 Gy per fraction every two weeks, with a total of 13 Gy over 26 weeks. Patients were given nivolumab as a 240 mg flat dose every two weeks and ipilimumab at 1 mg/kg every six weeks, with both drugs delivered intravenously. Cyclophosphamide 200 mg/m2 was administered intravenously every two weeks, one day before each radiation and immunotherapy administration. Starting on cycle 1 day 1, patients took 300 mg of aspirin by mouth once a day for four cycles. First-strand cDNA was synthesized using Superscript III and a set of TRAV- and TRBV-specific primers, so that both TCRalpha and TCRbeta chains were covered. The trial did not randomize participants into treatment groups. The translational analysis covered eight patients: three from the first dose cohort and the first five from the second dose cohort. TCRalpha and TCRbeta libraries were deep-sequenced on an Illumina MiniSeq instrument.

In its sample, this clonotype was seen many times. The specificity of this receptor is unknown. There are no base qualities to consult, and no much larger clone falls within one base. The time point label, as the study defines it: before trial treatment. Donors were enrolled in RACIN, a single-arm phase I dose-escalation trial in which nivolumab, ipilimumab, aspirin, low-dose cyclophosphamide and low-dose radiotherapy were combined. Patients were eligible if they had advanced solid tumors that were TIL-negative. The sequencer was an Illumina MiniSeq. TCRs were amplified with Phusion for 20 PCR cycles, with a constant-region primer paired with the adapter attached to the V primers. The isolated mRNA was amplified using the MessageAmp II aRNA Amplification Kit, with in vitro transcription performed for roughly 16 hours at 37 degrees C. mRNA for TCR sequencing was isolated with the Dynabeads mRNA DIRECT Purification Kit. Indexed Illumina adapters were added in a second roughly 25-cycle Phusion PCR, and the resulting products were purified with AMPure XP beads. The authors' pipeline ran thus. Custom Perl scripts were used to pool TCR sequences that encoded the same protein, to remove out-of-frame sequences, and to calculate the abundance of each clonotype. The analysis excluded TCR sequences that were supported by just one read. Repertoire metrics included Shannon entropy, Gini index, clonality, richness, and frequency of TCRs shared between repertoires. The public reads were run again by TCRdb, first through fastp at Q25 and then through MiXCR, and only productive beta chains were kept. Entries are consolidated by CDR3 protein sequence, retaining the most common genes and DNA. TCRdb, rather than the study authors, made the V and J calls. The sample contains tens of thousands of distinct CDR3 sequences, 12% of them found a single time. Of the sample, about 6% falls within the top ten clones.

A distance of 11 bases separates the germline ends of V and J, which lose 10 bases and 5 bases respectively. The CDR3 covers 11 residues, taking in both the cysteine and the phenylalanine. Only the CDR3 part of the read is kept: 33 bases, read in frame from the first base. The CDR1 and CDR2 encoded by the germline V gene are SGHVS and FQNEAQ. Sequenced material: PBMCs, taken before treatment. This clonotype originated in a female donor with ovarian cancer. The chain uses TRBV7-8 and TRBJ1-1, with TRBD1 perhaps the D gene, on 5 matching bases. The sequenced DNA is TGTGCCACGGGACTGGGGACTGAAGCTTTCTTT. It translates to CATGLGTEAFF. Joined to the reference TRBV7-8 and TRBJ1-1 proteins, this CDR3 gives the full variable domain: GAGVSQSPRYKVAKRGQDVALRCDPISGHVSLFWYQQALGQGPEFLTYFQNEAQLDKSGLPSDRFFAERPEGSVSTLKIQRTQQEDSAVYLCATGLGTEAFFGQGTRLTVV.